These T cell receptor beta chains were read from a single sample in a study of T cells in Graves' hyperthyroidism and ophthalmopathy. TCRdb reprocessed the multiplex PCR reads with MiXCR, giving one entry per CDR3 protein. The table includes more than 500,000 distinct CDR3 sequences, roughly a sixth detected once. Input material: blood. These receptors all stem from a woman in her thirties with Graves' ophthalmopathy. Each CDR3 is given with its conserved first and last residue. The D gene is left open where the match is weak. Size is stated for part of the rows, as once, few or many counts, or as a class when the clone is expanded.

v_call	d_call	clone_size	j_call	cdr3_aa
TRBV20-1	TRBD2	many	TRBJ2-1	CSARSLLAGVSNEQFF
TRBV10-3	-	-	TRBJ2-5	CAISEGALQYF
TRBV28	-	-	TRBJ2-7	CASSPPDRISYEQYF
TRBV28	TRBD1	many	TRBJ2-7	CASLPGQAWSYEQYF
TRBV19	-	-	TRBJ1-2	CASSRDGRYGYTF
TRBV12-3/TRBV12-4	-	many	TRBJ1-1	CASSSSLLAAFF
TRBV12-3/TRBV12-4	TRBD2	many	TRBJ2-4	CASSLDASGSDIQYF
TRBV15	TRBD1	-	TRBJ1-5	CATSRGQGTSQPQHF
TRBV6-5	-	-	TRBJ1-5	CASSDSGPKQGPQHF
TRBV3-1	-	many	TRBJ1-1	CASSPDRLMNTEAFF
TRBV20-1	-	many	TRBJ2-1	CSARDGAEGYNEQFF
TRBV5-5	-	-	TRBJ2-4	CASSLTDPRVAKNIQYF
TRBV18	TRBD2	many	TRBJ2-7	CASSPQTSGRTYEQYF
TRBV15	TRBD2	-	TRBJ2-1	CATSIATSGPYNEQFF
TRBV4-3	-	-	TRBJ2-7	CASSQEYPGNEQYF
TRBV7-9	-	few	TRBJ2-2	CASSRDANTGELFF
TRBV12-3/TRBV12-4	-	-	TRBJ1-6	CASSFSLGRNSPLHF
TRBV20-1	TRBD1	few	TRBJ1-5	CSARLTGVPQPQHF
TRBV11-2	TRBD2	many	TRBJ2-1	CASSLGVRGGFPDEQFF
TRBV7-2	TRBD2	-	TRBJ2-1	CASSYGPTSGRAGNEQFF
TRBV20-1	TRBD1	few	TRBJ1-6	CSPKDRGPYNSPLHF
TRBV13	TRBD1	many	TRBJ2-7	CASSIGQGGDEQYF
TRBV20-1	-	many	TRBJ2-1	CSAGHGPYNEQFF
TRBV27	-	-	TRBJ1-2	CASSLSWADESRFYGYTF
TRBV6-1	-	few	TRBJ1-1	CASSKRGAKGNTEAFF
TRBV20-1	-	many	TRBJ2-1	CSAPKSGEQFF
TRBV19	-	few	TRBJ1-5	CASSIGASQPQHF
TRBV20-1	TRBD1	many	TRBJ2-7	CSASGTGVTYEQYF
TRBV28	TRBD2	many	TRBJ2-5	CASSFPSGLAGVETQYF
TRBV5-6	-	-	TRBJ2-4	CASSLRGGLAKNIQYF
TRBV13	-	many	TRBJ2-7	CASSFRGVDEQYF
TRBV9	-	-	TRBJ2-5	CASSVGGAQETQYF
TRBV27	-	many	TRBJ2-7	CASSLSGLANAYEQYF
TRBV9	TRBD1	once	TRBJ2-3	CASSVVGTGVATDTQYF
TRBV11-1	-	many	TRBJ2-3	CASSLGSRDTQYF
TRBV3-1	-	many	TRBJ2-1	CASSQVNLHEQFF
TRBV5-5	-	few	TRBJ2-3	CASSRQDTDTQYF
TRBV24-1	TRBD2	-	TRBJ2-1	CATSDWQASGRASEQFF
TRBV20-1	TRBD2	many	TRBJ2-7	CSARDSAGKLYEQYF
TRBV13	-	few	TRBJ1-4	CASSLWGQGIANEKLFF